Reported below is one T cell receptor (beta chain). The antigen is not known. This sample is part of a study of cytomegalovirus exposure and HLA in healthy donors. Looking at the study overall: A prior study identified approximately 120 million unique TCR beta sequences from around 180 million T cells. Findings of the study overall: For presence/absence analyses, sequencing depth was assumed to be roughly uniform across donors. Accurate prediction of HLA-A and HLA-B alleles (for most subjects) was reportedly achieved from TCR beta sequences.

The length of the CDR3 is 18 residues. Germline-derived CDR1 and CDR2 are PRHDT and FYEKMQ (reference sequence). Trimming left V 1 base short and J 0 bases short, with 18 bases between. The PCR ran on 60 Vbeta and 13 Jbeta primers. Using immunoSEQ multiplex PCR, the repertoire was profiled, and TCRdb retains in-frame clones only, with some absent. Here the sample spans under 200,000 clones, approximately 80% being singletons. Sequencing input: PBMCs. The chain uses TRBV13 and TRBJ1-1; possibly TRBD1 for D (6 bases). The source is a woman aged 45-60 years in good health and CMV-seronegative. CDR3 DNA: TGTGCCAGCAGCTTAGAGGGGTTGTCGACAGGAATGAACACTGAAGCTTTCTTT. Residues: CASSLEGLSTGMNTEAFF.